The 9 T cell receptor beta chains below all came from one sample that was sequenced in a study of blood T cell repertoires in COVID-19 (TCRdb year 2020). Library generation was performed with the immunoSEQ multiplex PCR assay. The immuneACCESS repertoire file appears here via TCRdb, limited to in-frame rearrangements. These files lack a portion of the clones; in checked studies, under half of the deficit traces to unresolved V genes, and the cause of the others is not known. The sample table records about 260,000 clones; 75% to 90% of these occur just once. The top ten clones comprise roughly 2.5% of the sample. The sample taken for sequencing was PBMCs or T cells enriched from blood (not recorded which). Every receptor here comes from a woman aged 18-29 years who had recovered from COVID-19.

The chain couples TRBV30 to TRBJ2-2; possible D gene TRBD1, 6 bases. This CDR3 has 12 residues. From germline, CDR1 is GTSNPN and CDR2 SVGIG (reference sequence). V lost 7 bases, J lost 6 bases, and 12 bases lay in between. CDR3 region: CASDRIPGELFF. The CDR3 DNA reads TGTGCCTCCGACAGGATCCCCGGGGAGCTGTTTTTT.

This clone appeared once. The germline gene is not matched at one end of the junction; a read error may be the cause. The chain's CDR3 is CSARGNSEAFF. CDR3 coding DNA: TGCAGTGCTCGCGGGAACAGTGAAGCTTTCTTT. V and J are TRBV20-1 and TRBJ1-1; D not resolved. The CDR3 has 11 residues. Germline V gene data show CDR1 as DFQATT and CDR2 as SNEGSKA (reference sequence).

The V gene is TRBV4-2, the J gene TRBJ2-3; D perhaps matches TRBD2 (7 bases). Trimming pared 2 bases from V and 0 bases from J, leaving 9 bases between. This CDR3 has 15 amino acids. Germline V lookup: CDR1 LGHNA, CDR2 YNFKEQ. In DNA, the CDR3 is TGTGCCAGCAGCCAAAGGGGGGGAAGCACAGATACGCAGTATTTT. It encodes CASSQRGGSTDTQYF.

This clone was found once. V usage is TRBV3-1 (or the pseudogene TRBV3-2) and J usage is TRBJ2-5; 7 bases match TRBD1. V lost 3 bases to trimming and J lost 5 bases; unmatched junction nucleotides: 6. This CDR3 has 14 residues. CDR1 and CDR2 from the germline V gene are LGHDT and YNNKEL (reference sequence). This chain's CDR3 is CASSHKRQGETQYF. The CDR3 nucleotides read TGTGCCAGCAGCCACAAACGACAGGGCGAGACCCAGTACTTC.

The rearrangement uses TRBV11-3 and TRBJ2-1, with a tentative D call TRBD2 (7 bases). V lost 5 bases, J lost 7 bases, and 18 bases lay in between. In germline, CDR1 is SGHNT, CDR2 YENEEA. The CDR3 runs 15 residues. The CDR3 nucleotides read TGTGCCAGCAGCCCGACGGGGGGCCTTGGGAATGAGCAGTTCTTC. It translates to CASSPTGGLGNEQFF.

This clone was recorded at least ten times. The chain couples TRBV6-1 to TRBJ2-6; D may be TRBD1 (5 bases). V was pared by 4 bases and J by 2 bases, with 12 bases between. Germline-derived CDR1 and CDR2 are MNHNS and SASEGT. The CDR3 has 16 amino acids. The DNA of the CDR3 is TGTGCCAGCAGTGGGGTTCAGGGAACTGGGGCCAACGTCCTGACTTTC. This translates into CASSGVQGTGANVLTF.

The chain has TRBV11-3 and TRBJ2-7; D call uncertain. In germline, CDR1 is SGHNT, CDR2 YENEEA. The CDR3 totals 12 residues. V lost 0 bases, J lost 3 bases, and 3 bases lay in between. This CDR3 reads CASSLDSYEQYF. The DNA of the CDR3 is TGTGCCAGCAGCTTAGACAGCTACGAGCAGTACTTC.

The chain employs TRBV7-4 and TRBJ1-3; 8 bases agree with TRBD1. The CDR3 runs to 14 residues. V lost 4 bases, J lost 4 bases, and 3 bases stayed unmatched. Germline CDR1 SGHVT, CDR2 SQSDAQ. CDR3: CASSSWTGGNTIYF. As DNA, the CDR3 is TGTGCCAGCAGCTCTTGGACAGGGGGAAACACCATATATTTT.

The V and J genes are TRBV28 and TRBJ1-6, with D uncertain. CDR1 is MDHEN and CDR2 is SYDVKM in the germline V gene. Trimming removed 10 bases from V and 9 bases from J, with 16 bases in between. The CDR3 contains 13 residues. The CDR3 sequence is CATQRGLISPLHF. For the CDR3, the DNA is TGTGCCACCCAGCGGGGTTTAATTTCACCCCTCCACTTT.